This T cell receptor (beta chain) came from a study of Ad26.COV2.S vaccination and SARS-CoV-2 variants. Study background: Sample donor was a member of the COV1001 Ad26.COV2.S trial arm. Administration of Ad26.COV2.S was intramuscular, either once or twice 56 days apart.

V shed 0 bases, J shed 0 bases, and the junction held 5 bases outside the gene matches. Per germline, CDR1 SGHVS and CDR2 FQNEAQ. CDR3 length: 16 residues. Treatment meaning: around 19 received Ad26.COV2.S at low or high dose, single or two shots; about five received placebo; per-sample allocation not given. Sampling took place 63 days after the first vaccine or placebo injection. Measured with immunoSEQ multiplex PCR; TCRdb has only the in-frame clones, and not every one. The sample lists around 300,000 clones; approximately 86% were seen once. The receptor comes from a person between 18 and 65 years old who received the Ad26.COV2.S COVID-19 vaccine or a placebo. This chain joins TRBV7-8 and TRBJ2-7, with 7 bases identical to TRBD1. The specimen was peripheral blood, collected in a trial of Ad26.COV2.S vaccine versus placebo. The CDR3 loop is CASSLAPTGTSYEQYF. In DNA, the CDR3 is TGTGCCAGCAGCTTAGCTCCGACAGGGACCTCCTACGAGCAGTACTTC.